The 10 T cell receptor beta chains in this list originate from one sample, sequenced in a study of cytomegalovirus exposure and HLA in healthy donors. Researchers ran the PCR with 60 Vbeta and 13 Jbeta primers. The method was immunoSEQ multiplex PCR; TCRdb's version includes in-frame clones alone and lacks a portion of them. There are around 110,000 clones in the sample, with 5.5% to 8% held by the top ten. Sequencing was performed on PBMCs. Every receptor here comes from a man aged 40-55 years in good health and CMV-seropositive.

V usage is TRBV15 and J usage is TRBJ2-7, with D possibly TRBD2 on 5 matching bases. With 2 bases removed from V and 3 bases from J, the gap between germline ends came to 11 bases. The length of the CDR3 is 14 residues. From germline, CDR1 is LNHNV and CDR2 YYDKDF (reference sequence). This chain's CDR3 is CATSRLGSGYEQYF. The CDR3, as DNA: TGTGCCACCAGCAGACTTGGGAGCGGCTACGAGCAGTACTTC.

V is TRBV5-6 and J is TRBJ1-2; no reliable D call. The germline V and J ends were trimmed by 0 bases and 8 bases, with 14 bases remaining between them. In germline, CDR1 is SGHDT, CDR2 YYEEEE. This CDR3 has 14 amino acids. The DNA of the CDR3 is TGTGCCAGCAGCTTGGAACCCCGAGGGATAGGCTACACCTTC. This translates into CASSLEPRGIGYTF.

The chain has TRBV7-8 and TRBJ2-2, with TRBD1 matching 10 bases. CDR3 size: 15 residues. The germline V gene encodes CDR1 SGHVS and CDR2 FQNEAQ. J gave up 5 bases and V 5 bases, and 5 bases lay outside the gene matches. CDR3 protein: CASSRGQGRTGELFF. CDR3 DNA sequence: TGTGCCAGCAGCCGGGGACAGGGGCGAACCGGGGAGCTGTTTTTT. Complete variable domain (other parts from reference TRBV7-8 and TRBJ2-2): GAGVSQSPRYKVAKRGQDVALRCDPISGHVSLFWYQQALGQGPEFLTYFQNEAQLDKSGLPSDRFFAERPEGSVSTLKIQRTQQEDSAVYLCASSRGQGRTGELFFGEGSRLTVL.

The gene calls are TRBV19 and TRBJ2-1; TRBD2 is a possible D gene (5 bases). Germline CDR1 reads LNHDA; CDR2 reads SQIVND (reference sequence). The ends were cut back, 7 bases at V and 0 bases at J, with 10 bases in the middle. The CDR3 totals 14 residues. The CDR3 bases are TGTGCCAGTAAGGACTGGAGCTCCTACAATGAGCAGTTCTTC. It codes for CASKDWSSYNEQFF.

Points on this clone: Other DNA sequences of this sample code for an identical CDR3. This chain joins TRBV4-2 and TRBJ2-1; D is perhaps TRBD2 (6 bases). The CDR3 loop spans 14 amino acids. CDR1 is LGHNA, CDR2 YNFKEQ, per germline. V was trimmed by 1 base and J by 7 bases, leaving 11 bases between them. CDR3 nucleotide sequence: TGTGCCAGCAGCCAAGGTTTAGCGGATAATGAGCAGTTCTTC. This sequence encodes CASSQGLADNEQFF.

For this clone: The same CDR3 can be traced to other DNA sequences in this sample. The chain couples TRBV4-2 to TRBJ2-1; 10 nucleotides agree with TRBD2. The CDR3 runs to 16 residues. Germline CDR1 and CDR2: LGHNA and YNFKEQ. With 0 bases clipped from V and 4 bases from J, the junction kept 3 bases outside the gene matches. The CDR3 sequence is CASSQERTSGYNEQFF. For the CDR3, the DNA is TGTGCCAGCAGCCAAGAAAGGACTAGCGGTTACAATGAGCAGTTCTTC.

The rearrangement joins TRBV5-1 to TRBJ2-1; 9 bases agree with TRBD2. The CDR3 has 15 amino acids. V shed 3 bases, J shed 8 bases, and the junction held 9 bases outside the gene matches. Germline assignment: CDR1 SGHRS and CDR2 YFSETQ. The CDR3 region has the DNA TGCGCCAGCAGCTGGGGACTAGCCGGCCTGGATGAGCAGTTCTTC. Protein product: CASSWGLAGLDEQFF.

The rearrangement joins TRBV7-8 to TRBJ2-7; maybe TRBD2 (6 bases). V was pared by 3 bases and J by 6 bases, with 15 bases between. Germline V lookup: CDR1 SGHVS, CDR2 FQNEAQ. This CDR3 contains 14 residues. CDR3 sequence: CASSFSGAPTEQYF. The CDR3 bases are TGTGCCAGCAGCTTTAGCGGAGCCCCTACCGAGCAGTACTTC.

The chain uses TRBV29-1 and TRBJ2-1; tentatively, D is TRBD2 (6 bases). Deletions cut 4 bases from V and 3 bases from J, with 10 bases between. Looked up from germline, CDR1 is SQVTM and CDR2 is ANQGSEA. This CDR3 has 13 amino acids. The CDR3 region is CSVASSVYNEQFF. CDR3 in DNA: TGCAGCGTTGCCTCTAGCGTCTACAATGAGCAGTTCTTC.

This chain uses TRBV5-6 with TRBJ2-2, with D tentatively TRBD1 (5 bases). Germline CDR1 SGHDT, CDR2 YYEEEE. Deletions cut 0 bases from V and 6 bases from J, with 21 bases between. This CDR3 is 18 amino acids long. The CDR3 DNA reads TGTGCCAGCAGCTTGGCCGTGGGGCAGGGTTTCTTCCCCGGGGAGCTGTTTTTT. Residues: CASSLAVGQGFFPGELFF.